The T cell receptor beta chain under discussion was sequenced for a study of control samples from healthy donors and cancer patients. TCRdb's table, derived via immunoSEQ multiplex PCR, lists solely in-frame clones and lacks some. The table lists 95,000 to 110,000 clones, around 89% of them singletons. V was trimmed by 4 bases and J by 8 bases, leaving 23 bases between them. Germline V gives CDR1 LGHNT, CDR2 FRNRAP. The CDR3 sequence is 16 residues long. This receptor was obtained from a man aged 60 to 75 with lung cancer. The chain joins TRBV12-5 to TRBJ1-2, with a possible D match to TRBD1 (5 bases). Source material: PBMCs. The CDR3 DNA reads TGTGCTAGTGGTTGGGACGCGACTGATCTCGGGAAAGGCTACACCTTC. Translation: CASGWDATDLGKGYTF.